This T cell receptor beta chain is from a study of T-cell memory formation after mild COVID-19. Study as a whole: TCR clustering was largely donor specific. Overall study findings and caveats: Nothing showed for sure that second-wave clones peaking on day 37 were SARS-CoV-2 specific. Clones contracting across day 15 to 85 had a balanced CD4/CD8 profile; later expanding clones leaned CD4+.

Barcoded TCR alpha and TCR beta cDNA libraries with UMIs came from 5'RACE using constant-segment primers. A single record per CDR3 protein comes from TCRdb applying MiXCR to the 5' RACE reads. The sample holds around 370,000 distinct CDR3 sequences; about 21% are singletons and the top ten take about 12%. The CDR3 has 13 residues. The germline V and J ends were trimmed by 3 bases and 4 bases, with 9 bases remaining between them. The germline gives CDR1 LGHDT, CDR2 YNNKEL (reference sequence). This clonotype appeared a few times. Its antigen is unidentified. V is TRBV3-1 and J is TRBJ1-1, with D possibly matching TRBD1 (6 bases). The material sequenced was PBMCs or a T cell subset sorted from them (not recorded which). The source is an adult woman who had mild COVID-19 (a few samples of this study predate the infection). Cell type and time point are not known. Here the CDR3 DNA reads TGTGCCAGCAGCCATCAGGGGAGCACTGAAGCTTTCTTT. This encodes CASSHQGSTEAFF.